These 10 T cell receptor beta chains share one sample of origin, sequenced in a study of blood T cell repertoires in COVID-19. Clones were sequenced by immunoSEQ multiplex PCR, and TCRdb holds only the in-frame ones, with some missing. This sample has a few hundred thousand clones, with around nine tenths found just once. The sequencing input was peripheral blood. All receptors come from a man aged 18 to 29 with COVID-19, enrolled during active disease.

The chain combines TRBV9 with TRBJ2-7, with 9 positions matching TRBD1. The CDR3 loop spans 16 amino acids. The junction had 8 bases not matched to a gene; V was cut back by 0 bases and J by 4 bases. CDR1 and CDR2 from the germline V gene are SGDLS and YYNGEE. CDR3 sequence: CASSVDGGGQGYEQYF. The CDR3 DNA reads TGTGCCAGCAGCGTAGATGGGGGAGGACAGGGGTACGAGCAGTACTTC.

Points on this clone: Other DNA sequences in the same sample also yield this CDR3. CDR3 DNA sequence: TGTGCCAGCAGCTCCGGGACTAGCGGGGGCCCCTACGAGCAGTACTTC. Its protein is CASSSGTSGGPYEQYF. The chain links TRBV5-4 to TRBJ2-7, with 14 bases that match TRBD2. V lost 3 bases, J lost 2 bases, and 4 bases stayed unmatched. Germline loops: CDR1 SGHNT, CDR2 YYREEE (reference sequence). The CDR3 is 16 amino acids.

J is TRBJ1-1 and V is TRBV7-9; 8 bases are shared with TRBD1. The germline gives CDR1 SEHNR, CDR2 FQNEAQ (reference sequence). This CDR3 spans 12 amino acids. V lost 2 bases, J lost 10 bases, and 3 bases stayed unmatched. Here the CDR3 reads CASSLTTGGAFF. The CDR3, as DNA: TGTGCCAGCAGCTTAACAACAGGGGGAGCTTTCTTT.

This clone was seen a handful of times. The chain is built from TRBV7-9 and TRBJ1-6; D might be TRBD1 (5 bases). The CDR3 runs 15 residues. V was shortened by 1 base and J by 7 bases, with 11 bases between the two germline ends. Germline-derived CDR1 and CDR2 are SEHNR and FQNEAQ (reference sequence). The CDR3 nucleotides read TGTGCCAGCAGCTTAGTTCAGGGTTCGAATTCACCCCTCCACTTT. The encoded protein is CASSLVQGSNSPLHF. The full variable domain, rest sourced from reference TRBV7-9 and TRBJ1-6, is DTGVSQNPRHKITKRGQNVTFRCDPISEHNRLYWYRQTLGQGPEFLTYFQNEAQLEKSRLLSDRFSAERPKGSFSTLEIQRTEQGDSAMYLCASSLVQGSNSPLHFGNGTRLTVT.

The chain has TRBV6-5 and TRBJ2-7, with D possibly matching TRBD1 (6 bases). Germline CDR1 and CDR2: MNHEY and SVGAGI. V lost 8 bases to trimming and J lost 0 bases, with 14 bases between them. This CDR3 region has 14 residues. The DNA of the CDR3 is TGTGCCAGCCTTGGGGGCGGGTCCTCCTACGAGCAGTACTTC. This encodes CASLGGGSSYEQYF.

A single count supports this clone. The CDR3 DNA follows: TGTGCCAGCACGGACCCCCGGGATGGGACCCAGTACTTC. Amino acid sequence: CASTDPRDGTQYF. This chain connects TRBV5-4 to TRBJ2-5; TRBD2 might be the D (5 bases). This CDR3 has 13 residues. Germline V gives CDR1 SGHNT, CDR2 YYREEE (reference sequence). Trimming left V 6 bases short and J 7 bases short, with 16 bases between. The full variable domain, rest sourced from reference TRBV5-4 and TRBJ2-5, is ETGVTQSPTHLIKTRGQQVTLRCSSQSGHNTVSWYQQALGQGPQFIFQYYREEENGRGNFPPRFSGLQFPNYSSELNVNALELDDSALYLCASTDPRDGTQYFGPGTRLLVL.

This chain connects TRBV9 to TRBJ2-7, with a tentative D call TRBD1 (6 bases). This CDR3 contains 14 residues. Germline V gives CDR1 SGDLS, CDR2 YYNGEE. V was shortened by 4 bases and J by 2 bases, with 13 bases between the two germline ends. Here the CDR3 DNA reads TGTGCCAGCAGCCCTGAGGACAGCCCCTACGAGCAGTACTTC. Its translation is CASSPEDSPYEQYF.

This sequence joins TRBV14 and TRBJ1-1; D is unclear. Trimming cost V 6 bases and J 2 bases, with 10 bases left between them. From germline, CDR1 is SGHDN and CDR2 FVKESK. CDR3 length equals 13 residues. CDR3 DNA: TGTGCCAGCAGTTTCGACATAAACACTGAAGCTTTCTTT. It translates to CASSFDINTEAFF. Together with reference TRBV14 and TRBJ1-1, the CDR3 gives the full variable domain: EAGVTQFPSHSVIEKGQTVTLRCDPISGHDNLYWYRRVMGKEIKFLLHFVKESKQDESGMPNNRFLAERTGGTYSTLKVQPAELEDSGVYFCASSFDINTEAFFGQGTRLTVV.

V usage is TRBV11-2 and J usage is TRBJ2-1, with a tentative D call TRBD1 (6 bases). CDR1 is SGHAT, CDR2 FQNNGV, per germline. V gave up 3 bases and J gave up 14 bases, with 20 bases separating them. The CDR3 has 14 residues. The CDR3 DNA reads TGTGCCAGCAGCTTTAGCGACGGACAGCCCATAGAGTTCTTC. Translated, it gives CASSFSDGQPIEFF.

The V gene is TRBV5-4, the J gene TRBJ2-1, with 10 bases lining up with TRBD2. There are 16 residues in the CDR3. Germline CDR1 reads SGHNT; CDR2 reads YYREEE (reference sequence). Germline trimming cut 0 bases from V and 4 bases from J; bases unmatched to any gene: 4. CDR3 DNA: TGTGCCAGCAGCTTGGCCCCTAGCGGGAGTTACAATGAGCAGTTCTTC. Protein: CASSLAPSGSYNEQFF.